One and the same sample provided the 25 T cell receptor beta chains below, sequenced in a study of human T cells and chemical hapten exposure. TCRdb reprocessed the RACE reads with MiXCR, giving one entry per CDR3 protein. The sample yields under 200,000 distinct CDR3 sequences, 25% to 30% seen once. Time point here: patch test 3, about 24 weeks after DPC sensitization. Treatment indicated: therapeutic diphenylcyclopropenone sensitization with weekly scalp DPC. Sequenced material: whole blood, taken in connection with sensitization to the hapten diphenylcyclopropenone (DPC). These receptors originate from a woman younger than 30 with alopecia areata. Some clones in this sample may be carry-over from other donors' samples.

This clonotype was found a few times. V usage is TRBV20-1 and J usage is TRBJ2-7; D may correspond to TRBD1 or TRBD2 (6 bases each). This CDR3 has 15 amino acids. V was pared by 1 base and J by 3 bases, with 16 bases between. The germline gives CDR1 DFQATT, CDR2 SNEGSKA (reference sequence). This chain's CDR3 is CSARVSEGVGYEQYF. CDR3 DNA sequence: TGCAGTGCTAGAGTGTCGGAGGGGGTTGGCTACGAGCAGTACTTC.

A word on this clonotype: This may come from a read error, since a much larger clone is one base off. V gene TRBV11-2 combines with J gene TRBJ2-1; unclear D gene. In germline, CDR1 is SGHAT, CDR2 FQNNGV. This CDR3 has 10 residues. Trimming took 6 bases from V and 6 from J, leaving 3 bases between them. This chain's CDR3 is CASRTNEQFF. The CDR3 nucleotides are TGTGCCAGCAGGACCAATGAGCAGTTCTTC.

This clonotype was picked up many times. The gene calls are TRBV20-1 and TRBJ2-4; 9 bases map to TRBD2. J gave up 9 bases and V 0 bases, and 9 bases lay outside the gene matches. CDR1 is DFQATT and CDR2 is SNEGSKA in the germline V gene (reference sequence). The CDR3 has 15 amino acids. Here the CDR3 reads CSARDTGLANPIQYF. CDR3 nucleotides: TGCAGTGCTAGAGATACAGGACTAGCGAATCCCATTCAGTACTTC.

This clonotype was seen more than once but under ten times. V gene TRBV2 combines with J gene TRBJ1-1; D remains unclear. Trimming removed 5 bases at V and 5 bases at J, with 9 bases between. Germline CDR1 is SNHLY and CDR2 is FYNNEI. The CDR3 spans 12 residues. As DNA, the CDR3 is TGTGCCAGCAGTAGGTCGGAAACTGAAGCTTTCTTT. Translation gives CASSRSETEAFF.

The chain has TRBV5-6 and TRBJ2-1; D unresolved. This CDR3 is built from 13 residues. V was trimmed by 2 bases and J by 7 bases, leaving 10 bases between them. The germline CDR1 and CDR2 sequences are SGHDT and YYEEEE. The CDR3 here is CASSFKGRNEQFF. The DNA of the CDR3 is TGTGCCAGCAGCTTTAAAGGGCGGAATGAGCAGTTCTTC. The full variable domain, completed using reference TRBV5-6 and TRBJ2-1, is DAGVTQSPTHLIKTRGQQVTLRCSPKSGHDTVSWYQQALGQGPQFIFQYYEEEERQRGNFPDRFSGHQFPNYSSELNVNALLLGDSALYLCASSFKGRNEQFFGPGTRLTVL.

The chain combines TRBV5-5 with TRBJ2-7; D perhaps matches TRBD1 (6 bases). The CDR3 covers 14 residues. The germline V gene has CDR1 SGHKS and CDR2 YYEKEE (reference sequence). With 5 bases removed from V and 3 bases from J, the gap between germline ends came to 15 bases. The CDR3 sequence: CASRPGPTGYEQYF. The CDR3 DNA reads TGTGCCAGCAGACCCGGCCCGACAGGCTACGAGCAGTACTTC.

This clonotype has only a few counts. The chain employs TRBV29-1 and TRBJ1-4; unclear D gene. Between the trimmed V and J ends, which lost 5 bases and 8 bases, there was a span of 15 bases. Germline lookup yields CDR1 SQVTM and CDR2 ANQGSEA. The CDR3 length is 13 residues. The CDR3 bases are TGCAGCGTTTTCGATCTCAGAGAGGAAAAACTGTTTTTT. It encodes CSVFDLREEKLFF.

This clonotype showed up just a few times. V and J are TRBV20-1 and TRBJ2-7; no firm D call. CDR1 is DFQATT and CDR2 is SNEGSKA in the germline V gene (reference sequence). This CDR3 contains 13 residues. Trimming took off 0 bases at V and 2 bases at J, with 8 bases between the two ends. CDR3 sequence: CSARDPGPYEQYF. In DNA form, the CDR3 reads TGCAGTGCTAGAGACCCGGGCCCCTACGAGCAGTACTTC.

The sample holds a few counts of this clonotype. The chain carries TRBV5-1 and TRBJ2-7, with D perhaps assigned TRBD1 or TRBD2 (5 bases each). The ends were cut back, 4 bases at V and 3 bases at J, with 11 bases in the middle. Germline values: CDR1 SGHRS, CDR2 YFSETQ. CDR3 length: 13 amino acids. The CDR3 loop reads CASSGDANYEQYF. The CDR3, as DNA: TGCGCCAGCAGCGGGGACGCAAACTACGAGCAGTACTTC.

The chain joins TRBV4-3 to TRBJ2-2, with TRBD2 identical over 8 bases. Germline V gene sequence: CDR1 LGHNA, CDR2 YSLEER. Germline trimming cut 0 bases from V and 4 bases from J; bases unmatched to any gene: 4. This CDR3 contains 16 residues. Here the CDR3 DNA reads TGCGCCAGCAGCCAAGAAGCGGGAGCGGTCACCGGGGAGCTGTTTTTT. This encodes CASSQEAGAVTGELFF.

This clonotype was seen a handful of times. V gene TRBV6-5 combines with J gene TRBJ1-2, with 8 nucleotides matching TRBD1. The CDR3 totals 19 residues. Germline-derived CDR1 and CDR2 are MNHEY and SVGAGI. V shed 0 bases, J shed 0 bases, and the junction held 12 bases outside the gene matches. The CDR3 here is CASSYSRFGTGITNYGYTF. The CDR3 nucleotides read TGTGCCAGCAGTTACTCGAGATTTGGGACAGGCATTACTAACTATGGCTACACCTTC.

Here the CDR3 reads CATSRTESGNTIYF. In nucleotides, the CDR3 is TGTGCCACCAGCAGGACAGAATCTGGAAACACCATATATTTT. V gene TRBV15 combines with J gene TRBJ1-3, with D tentatively TRBD1 (5 bases). Germline values: CDR1 LNHNV, CDR2 YYDKDF (reference sequence). V was cut by 3 bases and J by 1 base, with 7 bases left in between. The length of the CDR3 is 14 residues.

The CDR3 coding sequence is TGTGCCAGCAGCGTAGCGGGGGGCAGCTCCTACGAGCAGTACTTC. This gives the protein CASSVAGGSSYEQYF. The chain links TRBV9 to TRBJ2-7; weak D call: TRBD2 (7 bases). The V end lost 0 bases, the J end lost 0 bases, and 10 bases lay between the germline ends. CDR1 and CDR2 (germline): SGDLS, YYNGEE. The CDR3 contains 15 residues.

The J gene is TRBJ2-1, the V gene TRBV20-1; 10 bases line up with TRBD2. Germline values: CDR1 DFQATT, CDR2 SNEGSKA (reference sequence). V lost 0 bases, J lost 5 bases, and 4 bases stayed unmatched. This CDR3 region has 15 residues. CDR3 nucleotides: TGCAGTGCTAGAGAAACTAGCGGGGCCAACAATGAGCAGTTCTTC. Amino acid sequence: CSARETSGANNEQFF.

The chain has TRBV7-3 and TRBJ2-7; D is ambiguous. V was pared by 11 bases and J by 6 bases, with 8 bases between. Germline CDR1 is SGHTA and CDR2 is FQGTGA. This CDR3 contains 9 residues. The CDR3 protein is CAGPLEQYF. The CDR3 region has the DNA TGTGCCGGGCCCCTCGAGCAGTACTTC.

The J gene is TRBJ2-3, the V gene TRBV7-2, with TRBD2 matching 11 bases. V shed 3 bases and J 2 bases; nucleotides not matched to a gene: 10. CDR1 and CDR2 (germline): SGHTA, FQGNSA. This CDR3 has 18 residues. The CDR3 loop reads CASSFPLAGGPDTDTQYF. As DNA, the CDR3 is TGTGCCAGCAGCTTCCCCTTAGCGGGGGGGCCGGACACAGATACGCAGTATTTT.

This clonotype was observed a handful of times. CDR3: CASTGQWNSPLHF. The CDR3 region has the DNA TGTGCCAGCACCGGGCAGTGGAATTCACCCCTCCACTTT. This chain joins TRBV2 and TRBJ1-6; D is unresolved. The V end lost 7 bases, the J end lost 7 bases, and 11 bases lay between the germline ends. The CDR3 covers 13 residues. The germline V gene encodes CDR1 SNHLY and CDR2 FYNNEI.

The table lists this clonotype with a few counts. The chain combines TRBV7-2 with TRBJ2-7; 11 positions agree with TRBD2. V was pared by 4 bases and J by 5 bases, with 7 bases of the junction left unmatched. Germline V lookup: CDR1 SGHTA, CDR2 FQGNSA. This CDR3 has 15 residues. CDR3 DNA: TGTGCCAGCAGCTCAATAGCGGGGGGGTTCGACGAGCAGTACTTC. It encodes CASSSIAGGFDEQYF.

The J gene is TRBJ2-7, the V gene TRBV29-1; no reliable D call. Trimming pared 8 bases from V and 2 bases from J, leaving 13 bases between. The germline V gene encodes CDR1 SQVTM and CDR2 ANQGSEA. The CDR3 is 12 amino acids. The chain's CDR3 is CSPPTIAYEQYF. The CDR3 DNA reads TGCAGCCCGCCGACCATAGCCTACGAGCAGTACTTC.

The chain recombines TRBV7-9 with TRBJ1-1, with D unresolved. V lost 3 bases, J lost 1 base, and 12 bases lay in between. The CDR3 length is 15 residues. The V gene's germline CDR1 is SEHNR and CDR2 FQNEAQ (reference sequence). CDR3 region: CASSFIGRKNTEAFF. The DNA of the CDR3 is TGTGCCAGCAGCTTTATAGGCAGGAAGAACACTGAAGCTTTCTTT.

V is TRBV6-1 and J is TRBJ2-3; 8 bases are shared with TRBD1. J lost 2 bases, V lost 4 bases, and 8 bases had no gene match. Germline assignment: CDR1 MNHNS and CDR2 SASEGT. This CDR3 spans 16 amino acids. The CDR3 DNA follows: TGTGCCAGCAGTGGAGGGACAGGTTTTCTCACAGATACGCAGTATTTT. Its protein product is CASSGGTGFLTDTQYF.

The gene calls are TRBV7-8 and TRBJ2-1; tentatively, D is TRBD1 or TRBD2 (5 bases each). Germline CDR1 is SGHVS and CDR2 is FQNEAQ. This CDR3 spans 12 amino acids. V was cut by 5 bases and J by 8 bases, with 10 bases left in between. The CDR3 sequence: CASSPTGHEQFF. The CDR3 region has the DNA TGTGCCAGCAGCCCTACGGGGCATGAGCAGTTCTTC.

The chain joins TRBV10-3 to TRBJ1-1, with D maybe TRBD1 (5 bases). The CDR3 consists of 13 residues. The V end lost 10 bases, the J end lost 1 base, and 13 bases lay between the germline ends. Germline CDR1 and CDR2: ENHRY and SYGVKD. The CDR3 nucleotides read TGTGCCACCCGGGGCCCGGCGAACACTGAAGCTTTCTTT. Translation: CATRGPANTEAFF.

The CDR3: CSVVGGDIAGDEQYF. CDR3 coding DNA: TGCAGCGTTGTTGGAGGGGACATCGCCGGGGACGAGCAGTACTTC. The chain employs TRBV29-1 and TRBJ2-7; possibly TRBD1 or TRBD2 for D (6 bases each). The CDR3 spans 15 residues. Deletions cut 4 bases from V and 5 bases from J, with 21 bases between. The V gene's germline CDR1 is SQVTM and CDR2 ANQGSEA.

There are many counts of this clonotype. The gene calls are TRBV18 and TRBJ1-5, with 10 bases matching TRBD1. The CDR3 is made up of 16 amino acids. Looked up from germline, CDR1 is KGHSH and CDR2 is LQKENI. Losses at the gene ends were 3 bases for V and 3 bases for J; bases not matched to a gene: 5. Here the CDR3 reads CASSPSGTGVNQPQHF. The CDR3 nucleotides read TGTGCCAGCTCACCCTCCGGGACAGGGGTCAATCAGCCCCAGCATTTT.